The sequence of this T cell receptor (beta chain) was determined in a study of cytomegalovirus exposure and HLA in healthy donors. Study conclusions and caveats: Per a prior analysis, the majority of TCR beta V segments were productive roughly 90% or roughly 30% of the time. Cytomegalovirus-associated TCR beta chains were listed, numbering 150 to 200. An ancestry cluster, one associated with Asian ancestry, reportedly showed fewer N-insertions than the approximately 720-donor mean in a later analysis. Accurate predictions that matched the HLA-A and HLA-B alleles of most subjects were reportedly made from TCR beta sequences.

A note on this clone: No antigen is known for it.

CDR1 and CDR2 (germline): SGHTA, FQGNSA. After removal of 4 bases from V and 4 bases from J, the junction contained 11 bases not matched to a gene. This CDR3 region has 16 residues. In the PCR, 60 Vbeta and 13 Jbeta primers were used. TCRdb's table, derived via immunoSEQ multiplex PCR, lists solely in-frame clones and lacks some. Here the sample spans some 180,000 clones, around 80% being singletons. V gene TRBV7-2 combines with J gene TRBJ2-5; the match to TRBD1 covers 8 bases. Sequencing was performed on PBMCs. The sequence was obtained from a woman between 25 and 40 years old in good health and CMV-seronegative. In nucleotides, the CDR3 is TGTGCCAGCAGCTCCTTGGACAGGGCGATGTCAGAGACCCAGTACTTC. It is translated as CASSSLDRAMSETQYF.